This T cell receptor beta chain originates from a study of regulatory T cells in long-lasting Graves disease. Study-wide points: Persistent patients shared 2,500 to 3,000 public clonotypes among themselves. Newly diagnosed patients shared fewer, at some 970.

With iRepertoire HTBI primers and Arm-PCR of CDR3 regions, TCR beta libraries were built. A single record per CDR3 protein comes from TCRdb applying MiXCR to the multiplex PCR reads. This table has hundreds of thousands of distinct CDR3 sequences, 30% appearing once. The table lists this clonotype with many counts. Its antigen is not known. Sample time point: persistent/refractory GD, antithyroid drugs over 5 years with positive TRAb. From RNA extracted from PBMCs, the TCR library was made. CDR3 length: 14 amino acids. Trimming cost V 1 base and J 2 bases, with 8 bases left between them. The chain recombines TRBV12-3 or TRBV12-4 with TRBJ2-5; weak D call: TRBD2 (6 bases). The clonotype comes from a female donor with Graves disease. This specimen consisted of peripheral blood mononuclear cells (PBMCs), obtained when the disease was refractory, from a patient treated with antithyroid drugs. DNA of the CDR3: TGTGCCAGCAGTTTAGGACTAGAACAAGAGACCCAGTACTTC. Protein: CASSLGLEQETQYF.